This T cell receptor (beta chain) was observed in a study of shared clonotypes between healthy human individuals. Study results and caveats: Generation probabilities of non-shared clonotypes were lower (relative to those shared by all four donors).

It was CD45RO-negative cells, positively selected for CCR7, that made up naive CD8 cells, with terminally differentiated effector memory CD45RA+ cells excluded. As regards this clone: Its antigen is not identified.

TCRdb's copy holds only in-frame clones and misses some; the assay was immunoSEQ multiplex PCR. This table holds about 2.2 million clones, more than 85% found once. Trimming cost V 6 bases and J 3 bases, with 17 bases left between them. The CDR3 contains 15 residues. CDR1 LNHDA and CDR2 SQIVND come from the germline V gene (reference sequence). The gene calls are TRBV19 and TRBJ1-1; perhaps TRBD1 as D (5 bases). Sample: naive CD8+ T cells from PBMCs. The TCR sequence derives from a man aged 18-30 years in good health. Some clones in this sample may be carry-over from other donors' samples. The CDR3 region has the DNA TGTGCCAGTAGAAACCGGGGCATGGGGGACACTGAAGCTTTCTTT. Residues: CASRNRGMGDTEAFF. The full variable domain, its missing parts supplied by reference TRBV19 and TRBJ1-1, is DGGITQSPKYLFRKEGQNVTLSCEQNLNHDAMYWYRQDPGQGLRLIYYSQIVNDFQKGDIAEGYSVSREKKESFPLTVTSAQKNPTAFYLCASRNRGMGDTEAFFGQGTRLTVV.